This passage covers 25 T cell receptor beta chains from one sample sequenced in a study of PD-1 blockade in classical Hodgkin lymphoma. After autologous stem cell transplantation all patients relapsed, and prior brentuximab vedotin exposure differed between cohorts. Here immunoSEQ multiplex PCR was the method, and the copy in TCRdb shows in-frame clones only, minus some. The sample contains 89,000 or so clones, around nine tenths of which appear only once. This specimen consisted of peripheral blood mononuclear cells (PBMCs), obtained before the second cycle of nivolumab. The source of these receptors is a human donor with classical Hodgkin lymphoma.

The chain uses TRBV1 and TRBJ2-1; the table calls TRBD2, which could not be checked here. TRBV1 is a pseudogene locus. The CDR3 has 22 amino acids. The CDR3 spells CTSSLPRDSGTSGDSSYNEQFF. The CDR3 DNA sequence: TGCACCAGCAGCCTACCCCGGGACAGCGGGACTAGCGGGGATAGCTCCTACAATGAGCAGTTCTTC.

This chain joins TRBV5-4 and TRBJ2-3, with TRBD1 matching over 8 bases. The CDR3 has 16 residues. Germline V CDR1 and CDR2: SGHNT, YYREEE (reference sequence). The J segment lost 1 base and the V segment lost 3 bases, leaving 7 bases of the junction unmatched. The CDR3, as DNA: TGTGCCAGCAGCTCCCTGGACAGGGAGGGCACAGATACGCAGTATTTT. Its translation is CASSSLDREGTDTQYF.

This sequence joins TRBV5-4 and TRBJ2-6, with 7 bases identical to TRBD2. V lost 4 bases and J lost 2; bases outside the gene matches: 9. Germline-derived CDR1 and CDR2 are SGHNT and YYREEE (reference sequence). The CDR3 is 17 residues long. CDR3 DNA: TGTGCCAGCAGCCGCCTGGTGGGGGGGGCTGGGGCCAACGTCCTGACTTTC. Translated, it gives CASSRLVGGAGANVLTF.

This sequence joins TRBV5-1 and TRBJ2-7, with 11 nucleotides matching TRBD1. The V segment lost 6 bases and the J segment 2 bases; nucleotides outside the gene matches: 7. The CDR3 has 15 amino acids. Per the germline V gene, CDR1 is SGHRS and CDR2 is YFSETQ. Written as DNA, the CDR3 is TGCGCCAGCAAGGGAGGACAGGGGGCGACCTACGAGCAGTACTTC. Its translation is CASKGGQGATYEQYF.

This chain joins TRBV5-8 and TRBJ1-1; D remains unclear. Trimming removed 2 bases from V and 1 base from J, with 15 bases in between. This CDR3 has 16 amino acids. CDR1 and CDR2 (germline): SGHTS, YDEGEE. The CDR3 nucleotides read TGTGCCAGCAGCTTATTTGGGGTTCCAGGGAACACTGAAGCTTTCTTT. It encodes CASSLFGVPGNTEAFF.

The V call is TRBV28, the J call TRBJ1-3, with a possible D match to TRBD1 (5 bases). V lost 2 bases to trimming and J lost 5 bases, with 19 bases between them. The germline V gene has CDR1 MDHEN and CDR2 SYDVKM. There are 17 residues in the CDR3. The CDR3 nucleotides read TGTGCCAGCAGTTTACATCTCCAACAGGTGGGACGAAACACCATATATTTT. This codes for CASSLHLQQVGRNTIYF.

The rearrangement joins TRBV5-4 to TRBJ2-7, with TRBD1 matching over 8 bases. The germline V gene encodes CDR1 SGHNT and CDR2 YYREEE (reference sequence). The CDR3 totals 15 residues. The V gene end was trimmed by 2 bases and the J gene end by 3 bases; junction bases not matched to a gene: 7. CDR3: CASSFGTGSLYEQYF. CDR3 in DNA: TGTGCCAGCAGCTTCGGGACAGGTAGTCTCTACGAGCAGTACTTC.

The chain joins TRBV30 to TRBJ1-1; D unresolved. Germline CDR1 is GTSNPN and CDR2 is SVGIG (reference sequence). The CDR3 length is 14 residues. V was trimmed by 5 bases and J by 8 bases, leaving 21 bases between them. The CDR3 nucleotides read TGTGCCTGGGCCCAGACACCTACCAGATTGGAAGCTTTCTTT. It is translated as CAWAQTPTRLEAFF.

The rearrangement uses TRBV30 and TRBJ2-5; 8 nucleotides line up with TRBD2. Judging by the DNA end, TRBJ2-7 fits better; the J call may be wrong. The CDR3 totals 15 residues. Germline V CDR1 and CDR2: GTSNPN, SVGIG (reference sequence). The CDR3 nucleotides are TGTGCCTGGAGTACCCGGGGGGGGCTTATCTACGAGCAGTACTTC. Its translation: CAWSTRGGLIYEQYF.

This chain links TRBV2 with TRBJ2-1; 11 nucleotides match TRBD2. Germline V gene sequence: CDR1 SNHLY, CDR2 FYNNEI. This CDR3 is built from 17 residues. With V trimmed by 5 bases and J by 8 bases, 14 bases remained unmatched. The CDR3 loop is CASSQLAGAGVGDEQFF. CDR3 bases: TGTGCCAGCAGTCAACTAGCGGGAGCAGGCGTCGGCGATGAGCAGTTCTTC.

This chain joins TRBV19 and TRBJ1-2; perhaps TRBD1 as D (6 bases). The CDR3 consists of 12 residues. Trimming took 7 bases from V and 13 from J, leaving 19 bases between them. The germline CDR1 and CDR2 sequences are LNHDA and SQIVND (reference sequence). The CDR3 sequence: CASNPTTGLSTF. The CDR3 region has the DNA TGTGCCAGTAACCCGACGACAGGTCTGTCCACCTTC.

The J gene is TRBJ1-4, the V gene TRBV21-1; TRBD1, as called in the table, went unchecked against the DNA. TRBV21-1 is an annotated pseudogene. The CDR3 has 20 residues. CDR3 in amino acids: CASSKRGRTGAPTDNEKLFF. DNA of the CDR3: TGTGCCAGCAGCAAACGGGGAAGAACAGGGGCCCCGACGGATAATGAAAAACTGTTTTTT.

V and J are TRBV6-5 and TRBJ2-1; D call uncertain. Germline V lookup: CDR1 MNHEY, CDR2 SVGAGI. The CDR3 covers 14 residues. The V and J ends lost 0 bases and 6 bases respectively, with 9 bases between them. CDR3 DNA sequence: TGTGCCAGCAGTTACTCGTACCGTTCCAATGAGCAGTTCTTC. Residues: CASSYSYRSNEQFF.

The chain carries TRBV4-1 and TRBJ2-2; TRBD1 agrees at 7 bases. Unmatched junction bases numbered 6, after V lost 1 base and J lost 4 bases. Per the germline V gene, CDR1 is MGHRA and CDR2 is YSYEKL. CDR3 length: 16 amino acids. The CDR3 is CASSQVRGHGTGELFF. DNA for the CDR3: TGCGCCAGCAGCCAAGTGAGGGGGCACGGCACCGGGGAGCTGTTTTTT.

This rearrangement joins TRBV30 to TRBJ2-7; maybe TRBD2 (6 bases). CDR1 and CDR2 from the germline V gene are GTSNPN and SVGIG (reference sequence). The CDR3 extends over 12 amino acids. Deletions cut 8 bases from V and 10 bases from J, with 21 bases between. Here the CDR3 DNA reads TGTGCCCGCGGGGACGCCCGGGACCTACAGTACTTC. Protein sequence: CARGDARDLQYF.

The chain recombines TRBV10-2 with TRBJ2-1, with D perhaps matching TRBD1 or TRBD2 (5 bases each). With 7 bases removed from V and 4 bases from J, the gap between germline ends came to 11 bases. The V gene's germline CDR1 is WSHSY and CDR2 SAAADI. This CDR3 is built from 13 residues. Here the CDR3 reads CASKGTLYNEQFF. The DNA of the CDR3 is TGCGCCAGCAAAGGGACCCTTTACAATGAGCAGTTCTTC.

The chain carries TRBV7-2 and TRBJ2-1; 8 nucleotides line up with TRBD1. This CDR3 contains 15 residues. Germline values: CDR1 SGHTA, CDR2 FQGNSA. The junction had 9 bases not matched to a gene; V was cut back by 5 bases and J by 6 bases. This chain's CDR3 is CASSRDRGGSNEQFF. The DNA of the CDR3 is TGTGCCAGCAGCCGCGACAGGGGAGGTAGCAATGAGCAGTTCTTC.

J is TRBJ2-1 and V is TRBV7-3; maybe TRBD2 (6 bases). Germline loops: CDR1 SGHTA, CDR2 FQGTGA. This CDR3 has 20 amino acids. Trimming stripped 4 bases from V and 2 bases from J, with 27 bases between. The CDR3 bases are TGTGCCAGCAGCTCCCCGACTAGAAGACGGACCGAAGAGGCCTACAATGAGCAGTTCTTC. This codes for CASSSPTRRRTEEAYNEQFF.

The V and J genes are TRBV18 and TRBJ1-2; unclear D gene. The CDR3 covers 12 residues. Germline loops: CDR1 KGHSH, CDR2 LQKENI. With 3 bases removed from V and 7 bases from J, the gap between germline ends came to 9 bases. CDR3 sequence (DNA): TGTGCCAGCTCACCCGAAAATGGTGGCTACACCTTC. Protein product: CASSPENGGYTF.

V gene TRBV28 combines with J gene TRBJ2-5, with D possibly called TRBD1 or TRBD2 (5 bases each). V was pared by 7 bases and J by 9 bases, with 15 bases between. Germline V CDR1 and CDR2: MDHEN, SYDVKM. This CDR3 region has 12 residues. CDR3 region: CASTWGSSAQYF. The CDR3 DNA reads TGTGCCAGCACCTGGGGGTCGTCGGCCCAGTACTTC.

The chain employs TRBV6-5 and TRBJ1-2; tentatively, D is TRBD1 (6 bases). Germline V CDR1 and CDR2: MNHEY, SVGAGI. The CDR3 runs to 15 residues. Trimming left V 5 bases short and J 3 bases short, with 16 bases between. This CDR3 reads CASSPSRGSHYGYTF. The CDR3 region has the DNA TGTGCCAGCAGTCCCTCCAGGGGTTCGCACTATGGCTACACCTTC.

The chain employs TRBV5-4 and TRBJ1-2; weak D call: TRBD1 (5 bases). The CDR3 sequence is 14 residues long. Deletions cut 7 bases from V and 5 bases from J, with 18 bases between. CDR1 SGHNT and CDR2 YYREEE come from the germline V gene (reference sequence). CDR3 in amino acids: CASGIGWGRYGYTF. As DNA, the CDR3 is TGTGCCAGCGGCATAGGGTGGGGGAGGTATGGCTACACCTTC.

The chain couples TRBV5-4 to TRBJ1-2; D is unclear. V was clipped by 7 bases and J by 4 bases, with 14 bases between them. This CDR3 spans 13 amino acids. From germline, CDR1 is SGHNT and CDR2 YYREEE (reference sequence). CDR3 DNA sequence: TGTGCCAGCTGGCCAGGAAAGACCTATGGCTACACCTTC. As protein: CASWPGKTYGYTF.

V gene TRBV5-1 combines with J gene TRBJ1-2; 9 nucleotides align to TRBD1. Germline V lookup: CDR1 SGHRS, CDR2 YFSETQ. V dropped 2 bases and J dropped 5; count of bases not matched to a gene: 7. The CDR3 is made up of 15 amino acids. The CDR3 here is CASSLITGGSYGYTF. The CDR3 DNA is TGCGCCAGCAGCTTAATTACAGGGGGCAGTTATGGCTACACCTTC. Full variable domain (remainder filled in from reference TRBV5-1 and TRBJ1-2): KAGVTQTPRYLIKTRGQQVTLSCSPISGHRSVSWYQQTPGQGLQFLFEYFSETQRNKGNFPGRFSGRQFSNSRSEMNVSTLELGDSALYLCASSLITGGSYGYTFGSGTRLTVV.

The rearrangement uses TRBV2 and TRBJ2-7, with D maybe TRBD1 (5 bases). CDR3 length: 11 residues. Germline V gives CDR1 SNHLY, CDR2 FYNNEI. Deletions cut 3 bases from V and 10 bases from J, with 10 bases between. The CDR3 reads CASSEQGKQYF. CDR3 in DNA: TGTGCCAGCAGTGAGCAGGGTAAACAGTACTTC.